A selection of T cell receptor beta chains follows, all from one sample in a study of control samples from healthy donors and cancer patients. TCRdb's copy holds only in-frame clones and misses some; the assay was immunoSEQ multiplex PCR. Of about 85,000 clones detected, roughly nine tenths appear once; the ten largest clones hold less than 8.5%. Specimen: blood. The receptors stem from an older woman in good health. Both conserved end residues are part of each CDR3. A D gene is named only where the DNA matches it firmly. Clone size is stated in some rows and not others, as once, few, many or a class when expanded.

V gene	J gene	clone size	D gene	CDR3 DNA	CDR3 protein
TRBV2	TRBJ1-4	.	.	TGTGCCAGCAAGAATGACAGGTTTAATGAAAAACTGTTTTTT	CASKNDRFNEKLFF
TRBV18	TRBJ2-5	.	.	TGTGCCAGCTCACCGAGACTAGGAGAGACCCAGTACTTC	CASSPRLGETQYF
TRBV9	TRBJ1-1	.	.	TGTGCCAGCAGCGCGGGGGGGGACGGGTACACTGAAGCTTTCTTT	CASSAGGDGYTEAFF
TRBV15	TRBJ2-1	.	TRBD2	TGTGCCACCAGCAGAGCTTATCGGGGACTAGCGGACCTCAATGAGCAGTTCTTC	CATSRAYRGLADLNEQFF
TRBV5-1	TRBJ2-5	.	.	TGCGCCAGCAGCCCCCTCAAAAGAGGCGTGGAGACCCAGTACTTC	CASSPLKRGVETQYF
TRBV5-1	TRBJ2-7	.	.	TGCGCCAGCAGCTTGGGTGGCCGAGACTACGAGCAGTACTTC	CASSLGGRDYEQYF
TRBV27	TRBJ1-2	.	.	TGTGCCAGCAGTTTTTTGGACAGCAGAGTCTATGGCTACACCTTC	CASSFLDSRVYGYTF
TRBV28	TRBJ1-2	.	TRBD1	TGTGCCAGCACAACCGGGACAGGGGGCTGGGTTGGCTACACCTTC	CASTTGTGGWVGYTF
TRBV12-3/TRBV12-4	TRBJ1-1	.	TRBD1	TGTGCCAGCAGTTACCAGGGGGCCGCTGAAGCTTTCTTT	CASSYQGAAEAFF
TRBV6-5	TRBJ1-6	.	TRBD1	TGTGCCAGCATCCCGGGACAGTATAATTCACCCCTCCACTTT	CASIPGQYNSPLHF
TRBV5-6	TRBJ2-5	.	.	TGTGCCAGCAGCCAGACAAACATAAAGACCCAGTACTTC	CASSQTNIKTQYF
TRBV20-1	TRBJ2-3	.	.	TGCAGTGCTAGAAGCACAGATACGCAGTATTTT	CSARSTDTQYF
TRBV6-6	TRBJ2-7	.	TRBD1	TGTGCCAGCAGTTACTCGAAGACAGGGAGCTCCTACGAGCAGTACTTC	CASSYSKTGSSYEQYF
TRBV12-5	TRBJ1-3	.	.	TGTGCTAGTGGTTTTTCCACACCTGAGAGCTCTGGAAACACCATATATTTT	CASGFSTPESSGNTIYF
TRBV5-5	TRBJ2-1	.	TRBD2	TGTGCCAGCAGCTTGGCGGTAGCGGGGGGGTTATACAATGAGCAGTTCTTC	CASSLAVAGGLYNEQFF
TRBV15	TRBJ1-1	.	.	TGTGCCACCAGCAGAGGAGGCTCCCGTACTGAAGCTTTCTTT	CATSRGGSRTEAFF
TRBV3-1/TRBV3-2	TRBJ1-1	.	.	TGTGCCAGCAGCCAAATGGGAGCTGAAGCTTTCTTT	CASSQMGAEAFF
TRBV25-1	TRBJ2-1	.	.	TGTGCCAGCAGTGCGAAAGGGGGGACGCCGTACAATGAGCAGTTCTTC	CASSAKGGTPYNEQFF
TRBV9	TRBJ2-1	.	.	TGTGCCAGCAGTGACTCCCGGGGTCCAGAGCAGTTCTTC	CASSDSRGPEQFF
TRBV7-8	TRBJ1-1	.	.	TGTGCCAGCAGCTTAACGGTCTGGAACACTGAAGCTTTCTTT	CASSLTVWNTEAFF
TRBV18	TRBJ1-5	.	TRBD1	TGTGCCAGCTCACACGGGACAGGGGGGAGCAATCAGCCCCAGCATTTT	CASSHGTGGSNQPQHF
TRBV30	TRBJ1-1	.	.	TGTGCCTGGAGTCCCCGGTTAGGGGACACTGAAGCTTTCTTT	CAWSPRLGDTEAFF
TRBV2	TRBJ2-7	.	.	TGTGCCAGCAGTGGACCGGGACGGACCTACGAGCAGTACTTC	CASSGPGRTYEQYF
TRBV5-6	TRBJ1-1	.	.	TGTGCCAGCAGCTTGACTGTAGAGACTGAAGCTTTCTTT	CASSLTVETEAFF
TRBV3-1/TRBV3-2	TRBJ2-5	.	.	TGTGCCAGCAGCCAAGAGGGAGGCGGAGAGACCCAGTACTTC	CASSQEGGGETQYF
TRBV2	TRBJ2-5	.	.	TGTGCCAGCAGTTTCCTTAGGGAAGAGACCCAGTACTTC	CASSFLREETQYF
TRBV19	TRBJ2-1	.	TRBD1	TGTGCCAGTAGTACTGCGCAGGGGGCAAATAATGAGCAGTTCTTC	CASSTAQGANNEQFF
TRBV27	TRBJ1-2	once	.	TGTGCCAGCAGTTTCAACAGTAACTATGGCTACACCTTC	CASSFNSNYGYTF
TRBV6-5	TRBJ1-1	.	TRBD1	TGTGCCAGCAGTTACTCTTACAGGGGGAGAACTGAAGCTTTCTTT	CASSYSYRGRTEAFF
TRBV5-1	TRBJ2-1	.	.	TGCGCCAGCAGCTTGGTTGGGTCAGACAGCAGCGAGCAGTTCTTC	CASSLVGSDSSEQFF
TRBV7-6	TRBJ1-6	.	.	TGTGCCAGCAGCCTCGACAGGCACTATAATTCACCCCTCCACTTT	CASSLDRHYNSPLHF